This section outlines one T cell receptor beta chain sequence together with its context. These data come from a study of technical replicates of blood from a few donors. The data were produced by immunoSEQ multiplex PCR, yet TCRdb's version contains in-frame clones alone and is incomplete. The sample has about 72,000 clones; around nine tenths are singletons. V was clipped by 5 bases and J by 1 base; unmatched bases: 6. The CDR3 is 16 amino acids. Germline lookup yields CDR1 MNHEY and CDR2 SMNVEV (reference sequence). Sequencing was performed on T cells isolated from PBMCs. The chain employs TRBV27 and TRBJ1-5; 9 nucleotides match TRBD1. The receptor was derived from a human donor in good health. The CDR3 DNA is TGTGCCAGCAGTCCACAGGGGGCTGGGAGCAATCAGCCCCAGCATTTT. Its protein is CASSPQGAGSNQPQHF.